Each of the 29 T cell receptor beta chains below was sequenced from the same sample in a study of regulatory T cells in long-lasting Graves disease. Time point of the sample: persistent/refractory GD, antithyroid drugs over 5 years with positive TRAb. With RNA extracted from PBMCs as input, the TCR library was made. Arm-PCR of CDR3 regions and iRepertoire HTBI primers were the basis on which TCR beta libraries were built. Using its own MiXCR run on the multiplex PCR reads, TCRdb lists one record per CDR3 protein. The sample shows approximately 400,000 distinct CDR3 sequences, around 23% of them seen only once. Sample: peripheral blood mononuclear cells (PBMCs), taken when the disease was refractory, from a patient treated with antithyroid drugs. All receptors derive from a woman in her forties with Graves disease.

This clonotype was counted many times. Here the CDR3 reads CASSESQGDVEQYF. CDR3 sequence (DNA): TGCGCCAGCAGTGAGTCCCAGGGCGACGTGGAGCAGTACTTC. The chain joins TRBV10-1 to TRBJ2-7, with a tentative D call TRBD1 (5 bases). The CDR3 loop spans 14 amino acids. V lost 0 bases and J lost 7, with 13 bases in between. Germline V gene sequence: CDR1 WNHNN, CDR2 SYGVQD (reference sequence).

About this clonotype: As the CDR3 is not closed by the conserved phenylalanine or tryptophan, this likely results from a read error. This chain links TRBV27 with TRBJ1-6; 8 bases map to TRBD1. The CDR3 spans 20 residues. V was clipped by 2 bases and J by 5 bases; unmatched bases: 17. Looked up from germline, CDR1 is MNHEY and CDR2 is SMNVEV (reference sequence). The CDR3 region is CASSLGGRQGLAPNNSPLHL. The CDR3 nucleotides are TGTGCCAGCAGTTTAGGCGGCCGACAGGGGCTGGCCCCAAATAATTCACCCCTCCACCTT.

This clonotype was counted ten times or more. The chain uses TRBV28 and TRBJ2-5, with no clear D. This CDR3 contains 17 residues. Trimming removed 2 bases from V and 4 bases from J, with 20 bases in between. In germline, CDR1 is MDHEN, CDR2 SYDVKM. DNA for the CDR3: TGTGCCAGCAGTTTAGGTAGTCCAAGCCAACCCAGAGAGACCCAGTACTTC. It specifies CASSLGSPSQPRETQYF.

The rearrangement uses TRBV7-9 and TRBJ2-5, with 7 bases fitting TRBD1. CDR1 SEHNR and CDR2 FQNEAQ come from the germline V gene (reference sequence). Trimming at V came to 3 bases and at J to 1 base, leaving 2 bases not matched to a gene. The CDR3 contains 14 residues. CDR3 bases: TGTGCCAGCAGCTTTTACAGGGGCCAAGAGACCCAGTACTTC. This gives the protein CASSFYRGQETQYF.

The chain combines TRBV10-3 with TRBJ2-7; TRBD2 is a possible D gene (5 bases). Germline V lookup: CDR1 ENHRY, CDR2 SYGVKD. This CDR3 region has 15 residues. V dropped 3 bases and J dropped 4 bases, with 16 bases sitting between them. This chain's CDR3 is CAISDVGGRLYEQYF. CDR3 bases: TGTGCCATCAGTGATGTAGGAGGCAGACTTTACGAGCAGTACTTC.

This clonotype was counted ten times or more. V is TRBV20-1 and J is TRBJ1-1, with D uncertain. The CDR3 consists of 11 residues. Trimming stripped 4 bases from V and 1 base from J, with 4 bases between. CDR1 is DFQATT, CDR2 SNEGSKA, per germline (reference sequence). The CDR3 nucleotides are TGCAGTGCTACACCGAACACTGAAGCTTTCTTT. Encoded protein: CSATPNTEAFF.

This clonotype was seen a handful of times. This chain joins TRBV27 and TRBJ2-3; no clear D. Trimming stripped 6 bases from V and 4 bases from J, with 11 bases between. The CDR3 is 13 amino acids. Germline V CDR1 and CDR2: MNHEY, SMNVEV (reference sequence). As DNA, the CDR3 is TGTGCCAGCAGCTTAGCAGGTCCAGATACGCAGTATTTT. Protein: CASSLAGPDTQYF.

The J gene is TRBJ2-1, the V gene TRBV28, with D possibly called TRBD1 or TRBD2 (5 bases each). Trimming shortened V by 11 bases and J by 8 bases, and 16 bases separated the two germline ends. The CDR3 is 12 amino acids. In germline, CDR1 is MDHEN, CDR2 SYDVKM. CDR3 region: CALGTSFDEQFF. Written as DNA, the CDR3 is TGTGCCCTTGGGACCAGTTTTGATGAGCAGTTCTTC.

This clonotype was found a few times. This sequence joins TRBV5-1 and TRBJ2-7; TRBD1 might be the D (6 bases). V was cut by 0 bases and J by 0 bases, with 10 bases left in between. CDR1 and CDR2 (germline): SGHRS, YFSETQ. This CDR3 has 15 amino acids. CDR3 amino acids: CASSLVGTPSYEQYF. The DNA of the CDR3 is TGCGCCAGCAGCTTGGTCGGGACACCCTCCTACGAGCAGTACTTC.

This clonotype came up a few times. The V call is TRBV27, the J call TRBJ2-7, with D perhaps TRBD1 (6 bases). CDR3 length equals 15 residues. The germline V gene encodes CDR1 MNHEY and CDR2 SMNVEV (reference sequence). The V end lost 6 bases, the J end lost 0 bases, and 15 bases lay between the germline ends. CDR3 in DNA: TGTGCCAGCAGCCTCAGGGGCCCAAGCTCCTACGAGCAGTACTTC. Translated, it gives CASSLRGPSSYEQYF.

This sequence joins TRBV4-2 and TRBJ1-1, with TRBD1 matching over 8 bases. Germline lookup yields CDR1 LGHNA and CDR2 YNFKEQ. This CDR3 contains 16 residues. The ends lost 0 bases at V and 10 bases at J; junction bases unmatched: 13. CDR3 residues: CASSQDGPGGPGGAFF. The DNA of the CDR3 is TGTGCCAGCAGCCAAGATGGGCCAGGGGGCCCTGGAGGAGCTTTCTTT.

The chain carries TRBV7-9 and TRBJ2-1; no reliable D call. The CDR3 totals 13 residues. CDR1 is SEHNR and CDR2 is FQNEAQ in the germline V gene (reference sequence). The V and J ends lost 4 bases and 8 bases respectively, with 12 bases between them. CDR3 amino acids: CASSSILEYEQFF. The CDR3 DNA is TGTGCCAGCAGCTCCATCCTGGAGTATGAGCAGTTCTTC.

This clonotype was seen at least ten times. The V and J genes are TRBV6-1 and TRBJ1-2; D remains ambiguous. The CDR3 covers 15 residues. Deletions cut 6 bases from V and 4 bases from J, with 18 bases between. CDR1 and CDR2 from the germline V gene are MNHNS and SASEGT. The CDR3 spells CASRMGPLTIYGYTF. CDR3 bases: TGTGCCAGCAGGATGGGTCCTCTCACAATCTATGGCTACACCTTC.

This clonotype came up once. Being one base from a much bigger clone, this may be a read error. The CDR3 DNA sequence: TGTGCCAGCAGTTCCGCGGGCACCCGGGGCCCGAACACTGAAGCTTTCTTT. Translated: CASSSAGTRGPNTEAFF. The rearrangement links TRBV27 to TRBJ1-1; maybe TRBD1 (5 bases). The germline V and J ends were trimmed by 4 bases and 1 base, with 19 bases remaining between them. This CDR3 is built from 17 residues. Germline-derived CDR1 and CDR2 are MNHEY and SMNVEV (reference sequence).

The rearrangement links TRBV30 to TRBJ1-4; D is unclear. Germline CDR1 reads GTSNPN; CDR2 reads SVGIG (reference sequence). Trimming removed 1 base at V and 10 bases at J, with 22 bases between. The length of the CDR3 is 16 residues. Here the CDR3 DNA reads TGTGCCTGGAGTGGAGTAAAGGCGGGAAGATACGGAAAACTGTTTTTT. This sequence encodes CAWSGVKAGRYGKLFF.

This clonotype was recorded many times. The chain recombines TRBV28 with TRBJ2-7; tentatively, D is TRBD1 (6 bases). Trimming took off 3 bases at V and 7 bases at J, with 16 bases between the two ends. Germline loops: CDR1 MDHEN, CDR2 SYDVKM. The CDR3 consists of 14 residues. The CDR3 DNA follows: TGTGCCAGCAGTTTGAACAGGGTGACAGGAGAGCAGTACTTC. This sequence encodes CASSLNRVTGEQYF.

This clonotype was detected ten times or more. The chain recombines TRBV20-1 with TRBJ1-4, with a weak D call TRBD1 (5 bases). The CDR3 covers 15 residues. Trimming took 0 bases from V and 1 from J, leaving 9 bases between them. Germline CDR1 and CDR2: DFQATT and SNEGSKA (reference sequence). The CDR3, as DNA: TGCAGTGCTAGAGATTCAACAGGAACTAATGAAAAACTGTTTTTT. Protein: CSARDSTGTNEKLFF.

Many counts were recorded for this clonotype. The chain couples TRBV15 to TRBJ2-2; D call uncertain. The CDR3 loop spans 14 amino acids. V shed 1 base and J shed 5 bases, with 8 bases lying between them. From germline, CDR1 is LNHNV and CDR2 YYDKDF (reference sequence). In DNA, the CDR3 is TGTGCCACCAGCAGAGGGACCCCAACCGGGGAGCTGTTTTTT. It codes for CATSRGTPTGELFF.

This clonotype has a handful of counts. V is TRBV11-2 and J is TRBJ2-2, with D unclear. The CDR3 covers 16 residues. The V end was cut by 6 bases, the J end by 3 bases, with 17 bases between. Germline V lookup: CDR1 SGHAT, CDR2 FQNNGV. The DNA of the CDR3 is TGTGCCAGCAGACACTTACGGACCTCCCACACCGGGGAGCTGTTTTTT. Translated: CASRHLRTSHTGELFF.

This clonotype appeared a few times. CDR3 protein: CSARKAGVSYEQYF. Written as DNA, the CDR3 is TGCAGTGCTAGGAAAGCGGGAGTCTCCTACGAGCAGTACTTC. V gene TRBV20-1 combines with J gene TRBJ2-7; 8 nucleotides agree with TRBD2. This CDR3 comprises 14 residues. CDR1 is DFQATT and CDR2 is SNEGSKA in the germline V gene (reference sequence). V gave up 3 bases and J gave up 0 bases; unmatched junction bases: 4.

This clonotype has just a few counts. The V call is TRBV19, the J call TRBJ1-2, with TRBD1 as a possible D gene (5 bases). This CDR3 comprises 16 residues. The V gene lost 9 bases and the J gene lost 0 bases, with 20 bases spanning the gap. Germline values: CDR1 LNHDA, CDR2 SQIVND (reference sequence). The CDR3 is CASQRGGWESNYGYTF. The CDR3 nucleotides read TGTGCCAGCCAACGGGGCGGATGGGAATCTAACTATGGCTACACCTTC.

This clonotype was picked up many times. The chain couples TRBV2 to TRBJ2-7; D is uncertain. The CDR3 is made up of 13 amino acids. CDR1 and CDR2 from the germline V gene are SNHLY and FYNNEI. V was shortened by 3 bases and J by 3 bases, with 9 bases between the two germline ends. This CDR3 is CASSDPDGYEQYF. For the CDR3, the DNA is TGTGCCAGCAGTGATCCGGACGGCTACGAGCAGTACTTC. Full variable domain (missing parts from reference TRBV2 and TRBJ2-7): EPEVTQTPSHQVTQMGQEVILRCVPISNHLYFYWYRQILGQKVEFLVSFYNNEISEKSEIFDDQFSVERPDGSNFTLKIRSTKLEDSAMYFCASSDPDGYEQYFGPGTRLTVT.

This rearrangement joins TRBV4-1 to TRBJ1-4, with 10 positions matching TRBD1. Trimming cost V 0 bases and J 10 bases; bases outside gene matches: 5. Germline V lookup: CDR1 MGHRA, CDR2 YSYEKL. The CDR3 extends over 15 amino acids. The CDR3 reads CASSQETGGAGKLFF. The CDR3 DNA is TGCGCCAGCAGCCAAGAGACAGGGGGCGCAGGAAAACTGTTTTTT.

This clonotype was counted ten times or more. The V and J genes are TRBV28 and TRBJ2-7; 8 bases map to TRBD1. The CDR3 loop spans 17 amino acids. With 2 bases clipped from V and 3 bases from J, the junction kept 12 bases outside the gene matches. Germline CDR1 and CDR2: MDHEN and SYDVKM. CDR3 amino acids: CASSLESVGQDFYEQYF. The CDR3 DNA reads as TGTGCCAGCAGTTTAGAATCCGTGGGACAGGATTTCTACGAGCAGTACTTC.

The J gene is TRBJ2-7, the V gene TRBV19, with D uncertain. This CDR3 has 13 amino acids. Germline CDR1 reads LNHDA; CDR2 reads SQIVND (reference sequence). Trimming took 3 bases from V and 5 from J, leaving 11 bases between them. CDR3 amino acids: CASSIGPFNEQYF. As DNA, the CDR3 is TGTGCCAGTAGTATCGGTCCGTTTAACGAGCAGTACTTC.

Many counts were recorded for this clonotype. The genes are TRBV7-8 and TRBJ2-7, with 7 bases fitting TRBD2. The CDR3 extends over 17 amino acids. J was trimmed by 4 bases and V by 0 bases; bases with no gene match: 12. Germline V gene lookup returns CDR1 SGHVS and CDR2 FQNEAQ. The CDR3 sequence is CASSLARSSGANYEQYF. For the CDR3, the DNA is TGTGCCAGCAGCTTAGCCAGGTCTAGCGGAGCTAATTACGAGCAGTACTTC.

The chain joins TRBV3-1 to TRBJ1-1; 7 nucleotides agree with TRBD1. CDR3 size: 17 residues. The trim removed 0 bases at V and 2 bases at J, leaving 9 bases unmatched. CDR1 and CDR2 from the germline V gene are LGHDT and YNNKEL (reference sequence). The CDR3, as DNA: TGTGCCAGCAGCCAAGATCGAAAAGGGGGCGCAAACACTGAAGCTTTCTTT. Translated: CASSQDRKGGANTEAFF. Using reference TRBV3-1 and TRBJ1-1 for the parts outside the CDR3, the full variable domain is DTAVSQTPKYLVTQMGNDKSIKCEQNLGHDTMYWYKQDSKKFLKIMFSYNNKELIINETVPNRFSPKSPDKAHLNLHINSLELGDSAVYFCASSQDRKGGANTEAFFGQGTRLTVV.

This clonotype has just a few counts. This chain uses TRBV7-2 with TRBJ2-5; possibly TRBD2 for D (6 bases). Trimming took 3 bases from V and 5 from J, leaving 16 bases between them. CDR1 and CDR2 from the germline V gene are SGHTA and FQGNSA. This CDR3 contains 15 residues. The CDR3 DNA is TGTGCCAGCAGCTTTGAGGCGGGATGGAGGGAGACCCAGTACTTC. Its translation: CASSFEAGWRETQYF.

In its sample, this clonotype was seen a few times. J is TRBJ1-3 and V is TRBV29-1; 9 nucleotides line up with TRBD1. Germline values: CDR1 SQVTM, CDR2 ANQGSEA. There are 14 residues in the CDR3. V lost 5 bases to trimming and J lost 3 bases; unmatched junction nucleotides: 5. CDR3 sequence: CSVRTGGSGNTIYF. CDR3 bases: TGCAGCGTTCGTACAGGGGGCAGTGGAAACACCATATATTTT.